This passage covers 20 T cell receptor beta chains from one sample sequenced in a study of blood T cell repertoires in COVID-19. TCRdb's copy holds only in-frame clones and misses some; the assay was immunoSEQ multiplex PCR. Of a few hundred thousand clones in the sample, about 90% were seen once. Specimen: PBMCs or T cells enriched from blood (not recorded which). These TCRs come from a man aged 30-40 years who had recovered from COVID-19.

V and J are TRBV28 and TRBJ1-2; 8 nucleotides match TRBD1. Trimming took 3 bases from V and 0 from J; bases not matched to a gene: 6. Germline V gene sequence: CDR1 MDHEN, CDR2 SYDVKM. The CDR3 has 16 residues. The CDR3 coding sequence is TGTGCCAGCAGTTTGGGGACAGGTCTCACTAACTATGGCTACACCTTC. This encodes CASSLGTGLTNYGYTF.

V gene TRBV19 combines with J gene TRBJ2-3; 8 bases are shared with TRBD2. The CDR3 consists of 12 residues. CDR1 is LNHDA, CDR2 SQIVND, per germline (reference sequence). J was trimmed by 11 bases and V by 6 bases; bases with no gene match: 7. CDR3 region: CASSSGAGGQYF. CDR3 DNA: TGTGCCAGTAGCAGTGGCGCGGGGGGGCAGTATTTT.

This chain joins TRBV7-9 and TRBJ1-1; tentative D call: TRBD1 (5 bases). The CDR3 is made up of 12 amino acids. The V and J ends lost 5 bases and 6 bases respectively, with 10 bases between them. CDR1 is SEHNR, CDR2 FQNEAQ, per germline (reference sequence). The CDR3 sequence is CASSPLGPEAFF. CDR3 in DNA: TGTGCCAGCAGCCCACTGGGGCCTGAAGCTTTCTTT.

The rearrangement joins TRBV12-3 or TRBV12-4 to TRBJ1-3; D unresolved. With 10 bases removed from V and 0 bases from J, the gap between germline ends came to 10 bases. The CDR3 runs to 13 residues. CDR3 loop: CATKRSSGNTIYF. CDR3 nucleotides: TGTGCCACCAAAAGGAGCTCTGGAAACACCATATATTTT.

This clone was picked up one time. The genes are TRBV5-6 and TRBJ2-2; D unclear. V lost 1 base and J 4 bases, leaving 8 bases between the germline ends. The CDR3 extends over 14 amino acids. CDR1 is SGHDT and CDR2 is YYEEEE in the germline V gene. The CDR3 DNA follows: TGTGCCAGCAGCTTGCCGAGTTCCACCGGGGAGCTGTTTTTT. Amino acid sequence: CASSLPSSTGELFF.

The rearrangement uses TRBV18 and TRBJ2-4; 9 nucleotides align to TRBD2. CDR1 KGHSH and CDR2 LQKENI come from the germline V gene. The CDR3 has 18 residues. The J segment lost 0 bases and the V segment lost 1 base, leaving 7 bases of the junction unmatched. This CDR3 reads CASSPRASGVIAKNIQYF. The CDR3 DNA follows: TGTGCCAGCTCACCACGGGCTAGCGGGGTGATAGCCAAAAACATTCAGTACTTC.

This clone was found once. This chain connects TRBV6-6 to TRBJ1-1; D might be TRBD1 (6 bases). The CDR3 is 14 amino acids. Germline CDR1 is MNHNY and CDR2 is SVGAGI (reference sequence). Trimming stripped 2 bases from V and 9 bases from J, with 16 bases between. CDR3: CASSYPEDSSQAFF. CDR3 DNA sequence: TGTGCCAGCAGTTACCCCGAGGACAGTTCCCAAGCTTTCTTT.

The chain links TRBV5-1 to TRBJ2-7, with TRBD2 as a possible D gene (5 bases). Trimming stripped 4 bases from V and 3 bases from J, with 17 bases between. The germline V gene has CDR1 SGHRS and CDR2 YFSETQ. The CDR3 contains 15 residues. The chain's CDR3 is CASSPVGRAIYEQYF. In nucleotides, the CDR3 is TGCGCCAGCAGCCCGGTCGGGCGGGCCATCTACGAGCAGTACTTC.

The chain joins TRBV5-1 to TRBJ2-3; TRBD2 matches 11 bases. Germline-derived CDR1 and CDR2 are SGHRS and YFSETQ. The CDR3 is 15 amino acids. The junction had 5 bases not matched to a gene; V was cut back by 3 bases and J by 5 bases. In DNA, the CDR3 is TGCGCCAGCAGCTCACTAGCGGGGGCTGAAGATACGCAGTATTTT. Translating it yields CASSSLAGAEDTQYF.

This clone was detected only once. V is TRBV7-8 and J is TRBJ2-1; possibly TRBD2 for D (5 bases). The germline gives CDR1 SGHVS, CDR2 FQNEAQ. V lost 1 base to trimming and J lost 10 bases, with 11 bases between them. CDR3 length: 13 amino acids. The CDR3, as DNA: TGTGCCAGCAGCTTAGTGGCCGGGAAAGAGCAGTTCTTC. Amino acid sequence: CASSLVAGKEQFF.

The chain recombines TRBV19 with TRBJ1-5; 10 positions match TRBD1. Germline V gene sequence: CDR1 LNHDA, CDR2 SQIVND (reference sequence). This CDR3 comprises 14 residues. V was pared by 7 bases and J by 6 bases, with 6 bases of the junction left unmatched. In DNA, the CDR3 is TGTGCCAGTACGGACAGGGGGAAGGGTCAGCCCCAGCATTTT. It codes for CASTDRGKGQPQHF.

This chain joins TRBV28 and TRBJ1-5, with D possibly being TRBD1 (5 bases). CDR1 and CDR2 from the germline V gene are MDHEN and SYDVKM. The CDR3 totals 15 residues. V lost 6 bases and J 7 bases, leaving 19 bases between the germline ends. The CDR3 nucleotides read TGTGCCAGCAGGAGCGGGACGGGACCTCGGCAGCCCCAGCATTTT. Translation: CASRSGTGPRQPQHF. The complete variable domain, with remaining parts taken from reference TRBV28 and TRBJ1-5, reads DVKVTQSSRYLVKRTGEKVFLECVQDMDHENMFWYRQDPGLGLRLIYFSYDVKMKEKGDIPEGYSVSREKKERFSLILESASTNQTSMYLCASRSGTGPRQPQHFGDGTRLSIL.

V gene TRBV19 combines with J gene TRBJ1-4; tentatively, D is TRBD1 (5 bases). V was cut by 4 bases and J by 5 bases, with 14 bases left in between. In germline, CDR1 is LNHDA, CDR2 SQIVND (reference sequence). The CDR3 has 15 residues. CDR3: CASSTGQIRNEKLFF. The CDR3, as DNA: TGTGCCAGTAGTACCGGACAAATTCGGAATGAAAAACTGTTTTTT. Filled out from reference TRBV19 and TRBJ1-4, the complete variable domain reads DGGITQSPKYLFRKEGQNVTLSCEQNLNHDAMYWYRQDPGQGLRLIYYSQIVNDFQKGDIAEGYSVSREKKESFPLTVTSAQKNPTAFYLCASSTGQIRNEKLFFGSGTQLSVL.

The rearrangement joins TRBV7-9 to TRBJ2-3, with D possibly matching TRBD1 (6 bases). V dropped 5 bases and J dropped 5 bases, with 14 bases sitting between them. The CDR3 contains 14 residues. CDR1 and CDR2 (germline): SEHNR, FQNEAQ (reference sequence). The CDR3 nucleotides read TGTGCCAGCAGCCCGGGACAACTTTTAGATACGCAGTATTTT. Protein product: CASSPGQLLDTQYF.

This chain uses TRBV10-3 with TRBJ1-4, with a possible D match to TRBD1 (5 bases). V was cut by 6 bases and J by 3 bases, with 11 bases left in between. Looked up from germline, CDR1 is ENHRY and CDR2 is SYGVKD. CDR3 length equals 14 residues. Written as DNA, the CDR3 is TGTGCCATCAGGAAGGGGCTGGCTAATGAAAAACTGTTTTTT. Amino acids: CAIRKGLANEKLFF.

The V and J genes are TRBV7-9 and TRBJ1-5; no firm D call. Per the germline V gene, CDR1 is SEHNR and CDR2 is FQNEAQ (reference sequence). The CDR3 extends over 15 amino acids. V was trimmed by 1 base and J by 4 bases, leaving 11 bases between them. CDR3 sequence reads: CASSLGGQTNQPQHF. The CDR3 coding sequence is TGTGCCAGCAGCTTAGGCGGGCAGACTAATCAGCCCCAGCATTTT. Full variable domain (rest looked up from reference TRBV7-9 and TRBJ1-5): DTGVSQNPRHKITKRGQNVTFRCDPISEHNRLYWYRQTLGQGPEFLTYFQNEAQLEKSRLLSDRFSAERPKGSFSTLEIQRTEQGDSAMYLCASSLGGQTNQPQHFGDGTRLSIL.

The rearrangement links TRBV30 to TRBJ1-6; 9 bases are shared with TRBD1. The junction had 9 bases not matched to a gene; V was cut back by 2 bases and J by 7 bases. The CDR3 sequence is 16 residues long. Germline assignment: CDR1 GTSNPN and CDR2 SVGIG (reference sequence). CDR3 residues: CAWSSRGGQGNSPLHF. In nucleotides, the CDR3 is TGTGCCTGGAGTTCACGGGGAGGACAGGGGAATTCACCCCTCCACTTT.

The chain links TRBV2 to TRBJ1-3; D might be TRBD1 (6 bases). Trimming removed 6 bases from V and 3 bases from J, with 21 bases in between. The germline gives CDR1 SNHLY, CDR2 FYNNEI. The length of the CDR3 is 17 residues. The CDR3 coding sequence is TGTGCCAGCAGCGAAACGTTAGGGACAAATTTTGGAAACACCATATATTTT. Its translation is CASSETLGTNFGNTIYF.

J is TRBJ1-2 and V is TRBV27, with D unresolved. The CDR3 covers 13 residues. Per germline, CDR1 MNHEY and CDR2 SMNVEV (reference sequence). Trimming pared 2 bases from V and 5 bases from J, leaving 9 bases between. Here the CDR3 DNA reads TGTGCCAGCAGTTTAAATCGAGAGTATGGCTACACCTTC. This codes for CASSLNREYGYTF.

The rearrangement joins TRBV27 to TRBJ1-6; the match to TRBD1 covers 7 bases. Trimming at V came to 6 bases and at J to 7 bases, leaving 6 bases not matched to a gene. Germline CDR1 is MNHEY and CDR2 is SMNVEV (reference sequence). CDR3 length: 14 amino acids. The CDR3 DNA reads TGTGCCAGCAGCCTACAGGGGTGGAATTCACCCCTCCACTTT. Its protein is CASSLQGWNSPLHF.